This T cell receptor (beta chain) was obtained from a study of T-cell reconstitution after alpha-beta-depleted transplantation in children. TCRbeta library preparation incorporated unique molecular identifiers. MiXCR, applied by TCRdb to the PCR reads, yields one record per CDR3 protein. The sample lists just under 550,000 distinct CDR3 sequences; approximately 20% were seen once. From germline, CDR1 is SEHNR and CDR2 FQNEAQ (reference sequence). The CDR3 is 14 residues long. The V end lost 5 bases, the J end lost 4 bases, and 13 bases lay between the germline ends. The sequencing used PBMCs from the stem cell graft donor, collected from the stem cell graft. The chain is built from TRBV7-9 and TRBJ2-3; maybe TRBD2 (7 bases). This receptor was taken from a human donor who donated a stem cell graft to a child with acute lymphoblastic leukemia. CDR3 sequence reads: CASSTEGGADTQYF. DNA of the CDR3: TGTGCCAGCAGCACCGAGGGGGGGGCAGATACGCAGTATTTT.